This is a list of T cell receptor beta chains from one sample in a study of Ad26.COV2.S vaccination and SARS-CoV-2 variants. TCRdb keeps only in-frame clones here, not all; method: immunoSEQ multiplex PCR. The sample lists about 480,000 clones, 87% occurring once. Material: peripheral blood, obtained in a trial of Ad26.COV2.S vaccine versus placebo. These receptors all come from a person between 18 and 65 years old who received the Ad26.COV2.S COVID-19 vaccine or a placebo. The conserved cysteine and the conserved F or W are not part of the CDR3 here.

V	J	CDR3
TRBV2	TRBJ1-5	ASREQGARNQPQH
TRBV29-1	TRBJ2-7	SGSQGASYEQY
TRBV28	TRBJ1-5	ASSLPPNQPQH
TRBV19	TRBJ1-5	ASSFGQNQPQH
TRBV7-8	TRBJ1-5	ASSLLPREQPQH
TRBV5-1	TRBJ2-3	ASRTSGSTDTQY
TRBV20-1	TRBJ1-2	SASYRVDYGYT
TRBV9	TRBJ2-6	ASSVDGGYSSGANVLT
TRBV3-1/TRBV3-2	TRBJ1-2	ASSLRQGGYT
TRBV7-9	TRBJ2-1	ASRSGGGGAYNEQF
TRBV5-4	TRBJ1-3	ASSLAGGSGNTIY
TRBV4-2	TRBJ2-4	ASSPLVGIAKNIQY
TRBV5-1	TRBJ2-2	ASSARPGLAANTGELF
TRBV28	TRBJ1-1	ATGPGTEAF
TRBV28	TRBJ1-3	ASSPPSGNTIY
TRBV7-6	TRBJ2-7	ASSSKEGTSGKVSPYEQY
TRBV7-8	TRBJ2-2	ASSPPVGQGAYGELF
TRBV9	TRBJ2-2	ASSVRDRVDTGELF
TRBV4-2	TRBJ1-6	ASSQDHRVNSPLH
TRBV9	TRBJ2-1	ASSVEAGGPYNEQF
TRBV19	TRBJ2-2	ASSPDRAIELF
TRBV7-8	TRBJ1-1	ASSRNRGSRRAF
TRBV21-1	TRBJ2-2	ASSDTKKRDRGNTGELF
TRBV29-1	TRBJ1-3	SALGVPGNTIY
TRBV5-1	TRBJ1-1	ASSGTGTGNTEAF
TRBV28	TRBJ1-2	ASSLSQAGYT
TRBV10-3	TRBJ2-5	AISEFPAGGSTLHQETQY
TRBV25-1	TRBJ1-2	ASSSLSGTTFGYT
TRBV30	TRBJ2-7	AWSRVSYEQY
TRBV3-1/TRBV3-2	TRBJ2-7	ASSLGLAGYEQY
TRBV2	TRBJ1-1	ASRGGSGAF
TRBV7-8	TRBJ1-1	ASSSGEGVGTEAF
TRBV6-5	TRBJ1-5	ASSRDRGYQPQH
TRBV2	TRBJ2-1	ASNPPGVNEQF
TRBV2	TRBJ1-2	ASNLGVDYGYT
TRBV4-2	TRBJ2-5	ASSQDRRFQETQY
TRBV28	TRBJ2-7	ASTQGYEQY
TRBV9	TRBJ2-1	ASSVTLGEGGEQF
TRBV7-9	TRBJ2-2	ASSFGGLYTGELF
TRBV10-3	TRBJ2-5	AIKNQGADETQY
TRBV5-5	TRBJ1-4	ASSLVLREKLF
TRBV19	TRBJ2-7	ASSQGLADPYEQY
TRBV7-2	TRBJ2-1	ASSPSGNEQF
TRBV7-2	TRBJ2-5	ASSLDPLETQY
TRBV11-2	TRBJ2-5	ASSLVGNQETQY
TRBV19	TRBJ2-5	ASSTGQGGTQY
TRBV6-6	TRBJ2-7	ASSYPGGGAEQY
TRBV10-3	TRBJ1-4	ASRLDLNEKLF
TRBV28	TRBJ2-7	ASSLRLADLITYEQY
TRBV4-2	TRBJ2-7	ASSDQPLASEQY
TRBV29-1	TRBJ2-2	SVSGGEGWELF
TRBV5-1	TRBJ2-3	ASAETSSTDTQY
TRBV6-5	TRBJ1-3	ASTTGTISGNTIY
TRBV3-1/TRBV3-2	TRBJ2-3	ASSQVRLRDTQY
TRBV19	TRBJ1-2	ASSPRTGAYGYT